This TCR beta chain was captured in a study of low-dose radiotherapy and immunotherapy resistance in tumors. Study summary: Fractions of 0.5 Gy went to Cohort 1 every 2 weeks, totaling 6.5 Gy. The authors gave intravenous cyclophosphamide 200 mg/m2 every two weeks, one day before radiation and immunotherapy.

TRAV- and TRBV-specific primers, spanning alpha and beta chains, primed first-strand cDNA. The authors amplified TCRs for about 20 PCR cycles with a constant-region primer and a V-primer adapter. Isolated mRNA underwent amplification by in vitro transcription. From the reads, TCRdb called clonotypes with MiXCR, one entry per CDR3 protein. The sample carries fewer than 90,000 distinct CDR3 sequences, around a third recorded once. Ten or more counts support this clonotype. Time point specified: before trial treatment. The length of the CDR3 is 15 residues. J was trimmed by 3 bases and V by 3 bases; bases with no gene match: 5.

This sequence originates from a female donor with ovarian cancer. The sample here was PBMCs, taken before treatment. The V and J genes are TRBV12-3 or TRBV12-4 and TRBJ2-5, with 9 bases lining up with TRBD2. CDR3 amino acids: CASSFTPSGEETQYF. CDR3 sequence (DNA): TGTGCCAGCAGTTTCACACCTAGCGGGGAAGAGACCCAGTACTTC.